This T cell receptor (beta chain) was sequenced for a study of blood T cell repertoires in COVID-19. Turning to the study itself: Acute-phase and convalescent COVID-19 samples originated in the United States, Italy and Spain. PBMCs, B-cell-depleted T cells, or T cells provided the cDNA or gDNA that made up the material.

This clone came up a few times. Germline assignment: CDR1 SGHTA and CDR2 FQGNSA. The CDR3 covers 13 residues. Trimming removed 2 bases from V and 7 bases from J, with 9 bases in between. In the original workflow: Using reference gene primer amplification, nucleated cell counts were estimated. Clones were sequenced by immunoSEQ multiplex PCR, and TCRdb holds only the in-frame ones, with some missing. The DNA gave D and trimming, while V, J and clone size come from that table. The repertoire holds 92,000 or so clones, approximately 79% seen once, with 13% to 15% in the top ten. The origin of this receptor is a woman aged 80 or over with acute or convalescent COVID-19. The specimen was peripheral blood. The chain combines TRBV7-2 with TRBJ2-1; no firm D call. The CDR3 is CASSLLSVNEQFF. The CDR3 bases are TGTGCCAGCAGCTTACTCTCGGTTAATGAGCAGTTCTTC.